This is a list of T cell receptor beta chains from one sample in a study of radiation and T cells in renal cell carcinoma. Sequencing used immunoSEQ multiplex PCR; TCRdb keeps in-frame clones, though not all of them. Of around 120,000 clones in the sample, approximately 75% are singletons; the top ten hold 1.9%. This specimen was blood, taken from a patient whose treatment included radiotherapy and nephrectomy. These receptors were taken from a woman between 55 and 75 years old with renal cell carcinoma. CDR3s include the opening cysteine and the closing phenylalanine or tryptophan. A D gene is named only where the DNA matches it firmly. Clone size appears in some rows only: once, few, many, or a class for an expanded clone.

d_gene,v_gene,j_gene,abundance,CDR3aa,CDR3nt
NA,TRBV5-1,TRBJ2-1,NA,CASSLGLHAPNEQFF,TGCGCCAGCAGCCTGGGTCTCCATGCCCCCAATGAGCAGTTCTTC
NA,TRBV11-2,TRBJ1-6,NA,CASSLEGTTGSPLHF,TGTGCCAGCAGCTTAGAGGGGACGACAGGATCACCCCTCCACTTT
NA,TRBV7-9,TRBJ2-5,NA,CASSPIGLAQETQYF,TGTGCCAGCAGCCCAATAGGGCTAGCGCAAGAGACCCAGTACTTC
NA,TRBV28,TRBJ2-7,few,CASSSMPDIAYEQYF,TGTGCCAGCAGTTCCATGCCAGACATAGCCTACGAGCAGTACTTC
NA,TRBV4-2,TRBJ2-7,once,CASSQGDGDRIYEQYF,TGTGCCAGCAGCCAAGGAGACGGGGACCGTATTTACGAGCAGTACTTC
NA,TRBV2,TRBJ1-6,NA,CASGGGTYSPLHF,TGTGCCAGCGGGGGTGGGACTTATTCACCCCTCCACTTT
NA,TRBV7-3,TRBJ2-2,NA,CASRGAMDTGELFF,TGTGCCAGCAGGGGGGCGATGGACACCGGGGAGCTGTTTTTT
TRBD1,TRBV9,TRBJ1-1,NA,CASSPAGTGNTEAFF,TGTGCCAGCAGCCCGGCCGGGACAGGAAACACTGAAGCTTTCTTT
TRBD1,TRBV5-1,TRBJ2-3,NA,CASREDRADLADTQYF,TGCGCCAGCAGGGAGGACAGGGCCGATTTAGCAGATACGCAGTATTTT
NA,TRBV28,TRBJ1-5,few,CASSFGSNQPQHF,TGTGCCAGCAGTTTTGGGAGCAATCAGCCCCAGCATTTT
NA,TRBV7-3,TRBJ2-5,NA,CASSETGSRRETQYF,TGTGCCAGCAGCGAAACAGGGTCCCGGCGAGAGACCCAGTACTTC
NA,TRBV18,TRBJ1-1,few,CASSQQMEPTEAFF,TGTGCCAGCTCACAACAAATGGAGCCCACTGAAGCTTTCTTT
NA,TRBV6-6,TRBJ2-7,NA,CASSFGRDHSYEQYF,TGTGCCAGCAGTTTCGGCAGGGACCACTCCTACGAGCAGTACTTC
TRBD2,TRBV11-3,TRBJ2-3,NA,CASSWGGADTQYF,TGTGCCAGCAGCTGGGGGGGTGCAGATACGCAGTATTTT
TRBD1,TRBV11-2,TRBJ2-7,NA,CASSLLQGVSYEQYF,TGTGCCAGCAGCTTATTGCAGGGGGTCTCCTACGAGCAGTACTTC
TRBD2,TRBV10-3,TRBJ2-3,NA,CAISGTRGADTQYF,TGTGCCATCAGTGGGACTAGGGGTGCAGATACGCAGTATTTT
NA,TRBV28,TRBJ1-2,NA,CASTNTGTRTYGYTF,TGTGCCAGCACCAACACCGGGACTCGGACCTATGGCTACACCTTC
NA,TRBV5-6,TRBJ2-7,NA,CASSLASRVHEQYF,TGTGCCAGCAGCTTGGCCTCCAGGGTCCACGAGCAGTACTTC
TRBD2,TRBV6-5,TRBJ2-5,NA,CASGNRGGTETQYF,TGTGCCAGCGGCAATCGGGGGGGCACAGAGACCCAGTACTTC
NA,TRBV13,TRBJ2-5,NA,CASSLGRGTQYF,TGTGCCAGCAGCTTAGGCCGGGGGACCCAGTACTTC
NA,TRBV7-2,TRBJ2-7,NA,CASSLARTLGQYF,TGTGCCAGCAGCTTAGCAAGAACCCTAGGACAGTACTTC